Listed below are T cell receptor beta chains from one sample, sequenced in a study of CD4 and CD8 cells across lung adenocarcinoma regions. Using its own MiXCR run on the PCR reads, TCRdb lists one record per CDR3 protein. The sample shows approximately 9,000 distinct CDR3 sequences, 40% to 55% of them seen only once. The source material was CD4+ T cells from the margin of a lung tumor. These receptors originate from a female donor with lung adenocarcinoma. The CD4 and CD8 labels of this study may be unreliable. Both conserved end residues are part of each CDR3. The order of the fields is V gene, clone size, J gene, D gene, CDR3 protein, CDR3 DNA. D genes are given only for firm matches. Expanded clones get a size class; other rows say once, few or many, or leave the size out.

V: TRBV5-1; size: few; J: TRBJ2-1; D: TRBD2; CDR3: CASSLVAGGKETQFF; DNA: TGCGCCAGCAGCTTGGTAGCGGGAGGTAAAGAGACCCAGTTCTTC
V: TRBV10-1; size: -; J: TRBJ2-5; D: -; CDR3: CASSEGGVETQYF; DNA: TGCGCCAGCAGTGAAGGGGGAGTAGAGACCCAGTACTTC
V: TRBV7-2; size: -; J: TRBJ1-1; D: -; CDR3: CAVLGGLSTEAFF; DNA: TGTGCCGTCCTGGGGGGGTTGAGCACTGAAGCTTTCTTT
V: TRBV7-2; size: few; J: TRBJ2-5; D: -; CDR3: CASSLGSRETQYF; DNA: TGTGCCAGCAGCTTAGGCAGTCGGGAGACCCAGTACTTC
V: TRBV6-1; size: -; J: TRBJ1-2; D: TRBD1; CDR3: CASSRDRGMTNYGYTF; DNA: TGTGCCAGCAGCCGGGACAGGGGGATGACTAACTATGGCTACACCTTC
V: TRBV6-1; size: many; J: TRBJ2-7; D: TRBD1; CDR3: CASSVGTGLREQYF; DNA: TGTGCCAGCAGTGTGGGGACAGGATTACGGGAGCAGTACTTC
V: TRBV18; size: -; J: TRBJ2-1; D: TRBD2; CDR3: CASSPRLADYNEQFF; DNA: TGTGCCAGCTCCCCCAGGCTAGCGGATTACAATGAGCAGTTCTTC
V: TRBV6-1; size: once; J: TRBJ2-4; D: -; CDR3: CASGPGGRDKNIQYF; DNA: TGTGCCAGCGGCCCGGGGGGCCGTGACAAAAACATCCAGTACTTC
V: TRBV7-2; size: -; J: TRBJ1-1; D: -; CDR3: CASSWGRNTEAFF; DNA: TGTGCCAGCAGCTGGGGACGGAACACTGAAGCTTTCTTT
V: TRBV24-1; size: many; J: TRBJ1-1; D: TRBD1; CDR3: CATSDDRGTTEAFF; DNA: TGTGCCACCAGTGACGACAGGGGGACCACTGAAGCTTTCTTT
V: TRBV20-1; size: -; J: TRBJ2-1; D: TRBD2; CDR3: CSATILAGGPYEQFF; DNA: TGCAGTGCCACTATTCTAGCGGGAGGGCCCTATGAGCAGTTCTTC
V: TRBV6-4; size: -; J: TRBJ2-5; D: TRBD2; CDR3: CAGSGGGEKETQYF; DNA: TGTGCGGGCAGCGGGGGGGGTGAGAAAGAGACCCAGTACTTC
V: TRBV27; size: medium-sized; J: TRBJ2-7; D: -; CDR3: CASSLSGVTSYEQYF; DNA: TGTGCCAGCAGTTTATCGGGGGTAACCTCCTACGAGCAGTACTTC
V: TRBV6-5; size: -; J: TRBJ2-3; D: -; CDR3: CASSYRGSDMQYF; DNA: TGTGCCAGCAGTTACAGAGGCTCAGACATGCAGTACTTT
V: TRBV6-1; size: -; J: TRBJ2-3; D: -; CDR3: CASRGPGDRRQDTQYF; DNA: TGTGCCAGCAGGGGCCCGGGAGACAGGCGCCAAGATACGCAGTATTTT
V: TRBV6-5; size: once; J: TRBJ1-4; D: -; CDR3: CASSWGSTGRGEKLFF; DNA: TGTGCCAGCAGTTGGGGGTCCACAGGTAGAGGAGAAAAACTGTTTTTT
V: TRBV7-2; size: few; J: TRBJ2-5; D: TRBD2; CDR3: CASSLYASGSLAQYF; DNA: TGTGCCAGCAGCTTATATGCTAGCGGGAGTCTCGCCCAGTACTTC
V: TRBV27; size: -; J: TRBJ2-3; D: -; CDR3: CASKFGAGDPDPQYF; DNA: TGTGCCAGCAAGTTCGGGGCCGGGGACCCAGATCCCCAGTATTTT
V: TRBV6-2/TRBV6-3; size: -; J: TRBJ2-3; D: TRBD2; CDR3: CARGYGGGDPETQYF; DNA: TGTGCCAGGGGTTACGGGGGGGGAGACCCAGAGACCCAGTACTTT
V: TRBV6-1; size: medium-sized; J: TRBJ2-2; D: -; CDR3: CASSDAYRAGELFF; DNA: TGTGCCAGCAGTGACGCCTACAGGGCCGGGGAGCTGTTTTTT
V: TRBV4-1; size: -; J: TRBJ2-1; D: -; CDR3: CASSQDLAGLGEQFF; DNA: TGCGCCAGCAGCCAAGATTTAGCTGGCCTCGGGGAGCAGTTCTTC
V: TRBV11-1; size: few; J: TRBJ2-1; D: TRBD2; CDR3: CASSLARGSTSYNEQFF; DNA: TGTGCCAGCAGCTTAGCGCGGGGGTCTACCTCCTACAATGAGCAGTTCTTC
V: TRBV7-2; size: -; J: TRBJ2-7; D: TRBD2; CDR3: CASSLGLAGRTNYEQYF; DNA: TGTGCCAGCAGCTTGGGACTAGCGGGACGTACAAATTACGAGCAGTACTTC
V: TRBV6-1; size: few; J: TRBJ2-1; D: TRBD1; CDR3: CASSEGTGGYNEQFF; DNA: TGTGCCAGCAGTGAAGGGACAGGGGGCTACAATGAGCAGTTCTTC
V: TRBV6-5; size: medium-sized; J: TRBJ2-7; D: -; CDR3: CASSYSKFSHYEQYF; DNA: TGTGCCAGCAGTTACTCGAAGTTTTCCCACTACGAGCAGTACTTC
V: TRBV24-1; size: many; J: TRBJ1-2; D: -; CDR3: CATSDLLRESYTF; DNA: TGTGCCACCAGTGATTTGCTCAGGGAAAGCTACACCTTC
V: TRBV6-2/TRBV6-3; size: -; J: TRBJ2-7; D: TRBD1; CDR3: CASTDPTGGTLHEQYF; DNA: TGTGCCAGCACTGACCCGACAGGGGGGACCCTCCACGAGCAGTACTTC
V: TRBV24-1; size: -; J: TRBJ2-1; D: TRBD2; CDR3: CATSDFSAGGRGNEQFF; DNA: TGTGCCACCAGTGATTTTTCCGCGGGGGGCAGGGGAAATGAGCAGTTCTTC
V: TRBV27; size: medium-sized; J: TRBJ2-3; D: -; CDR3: CASSFRAGGTDTQYF; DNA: TGTGCCAGCAGTTTCCGGGCAGGTGGCACAGATACGCAGTATTTT
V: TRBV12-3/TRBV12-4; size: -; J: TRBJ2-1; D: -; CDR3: CASSLRDNEQFF; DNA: TGTGCCAGCAGTTTACGGGACAATGAGCAGTTCTTC
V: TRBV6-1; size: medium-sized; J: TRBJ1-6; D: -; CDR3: CASIERPNNSPLHF; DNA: TGTGCCAGCATTGAAAGACCGAATAATTCACCCCTCCACTTT
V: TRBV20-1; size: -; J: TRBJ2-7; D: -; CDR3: CSASDGSYEQYF; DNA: TGCAGTGCTAGTGATGGGTCCTACGAGCAGTACTTC
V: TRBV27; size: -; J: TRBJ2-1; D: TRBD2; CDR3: CASSSKPGLADYNEQFF; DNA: TGTGCCAGCAGTAGTAAACCTGGACTAGCGGACTACAATGAGCAGTTCTTC
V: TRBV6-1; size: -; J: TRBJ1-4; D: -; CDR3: CASSEFSTGWEKLFF; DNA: TGTGCCAGCAGTGAGTTTTCGACAGGATGGGAAAAACTGTTTTTT
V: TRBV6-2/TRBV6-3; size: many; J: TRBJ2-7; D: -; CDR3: CASSRDFLYEQYF; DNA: TGTGCCAGCAGTCGGGACTTTTTATACGAGCAGTACTTC
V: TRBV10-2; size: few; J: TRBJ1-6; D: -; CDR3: CASSRFGRDSPLHF; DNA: TGCGCCAGCAGCCGATTCGGTAGGGATTCACCCCTCCACTTT
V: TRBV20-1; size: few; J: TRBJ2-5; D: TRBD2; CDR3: CSARDGLAAGETQYF; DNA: TGCAGTGCTAGAGATGGACTAGCGGCGGGAGAGACCCAGTACTTC
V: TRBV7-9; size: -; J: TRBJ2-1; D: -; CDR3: CASKVDRASLSNEQFF; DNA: TGTGCCAGCAAGGTGGACAGAGCGAGCTTAAGCAATGAGCAGTTCTTC
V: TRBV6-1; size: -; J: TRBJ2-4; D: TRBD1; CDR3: CGSRGLGAKNTQYF; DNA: TGTGGCAGCAGGGGGCTGGGAGCCAAAAACACGCAGTACTTT
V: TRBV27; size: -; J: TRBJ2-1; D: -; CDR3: CARSSGAGRSDAQFF; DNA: TGTGCCAGGAGTTCCGGGGCAGGGCGTAGCGATGCGCAGTTCTTC
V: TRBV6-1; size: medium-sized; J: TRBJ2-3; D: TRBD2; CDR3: CASSERIAGGRSTDTQYF; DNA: TGTGCCAGCAGTGAAAGGATAGCGGGCGGGAGGAGCACAGATACGCAGTATTTT
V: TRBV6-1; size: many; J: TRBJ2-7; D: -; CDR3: CASSDGRGYEQYF; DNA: TGTGCCAGCAGTGATGGCAGGGGTTACGAGCAGTACTTC
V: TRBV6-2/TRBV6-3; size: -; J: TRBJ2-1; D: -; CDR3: CASRASDYEQFF; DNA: TGTGCCAGCAGAGCCTCTGATTATGAGCAGTTCTTC
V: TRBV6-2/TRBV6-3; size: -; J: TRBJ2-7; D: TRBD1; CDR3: CASSVQGFKQYF; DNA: TGTGCCAGCAGCGTACAGGGGTTCAAGCAGTACTTC
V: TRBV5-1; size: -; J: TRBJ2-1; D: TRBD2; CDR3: CASKAGGGSSYNEQFF; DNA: TGCGCCAGCAAAGCGGGCGGGGGGAGCTCCTACAATGAGCAGTTCTTC
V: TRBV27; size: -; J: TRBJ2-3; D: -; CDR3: CASSSRAGGKDMQYF; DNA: TGTGCCAGCAGTTCGCGGGCAGGTGGCAAAGACATGCAGTATTTT
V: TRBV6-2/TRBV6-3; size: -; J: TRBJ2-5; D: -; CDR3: CGAGYVAGDQDTQYF; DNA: TGTGGCGCGGGGTACGTAGCCGGTGACCAAGATACCCAGTATTTC
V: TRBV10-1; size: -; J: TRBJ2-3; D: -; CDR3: CATELGAKDTQYF; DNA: TGCGCCACCGAACTAGGAGCTAAAGACACTCAGTATTTC
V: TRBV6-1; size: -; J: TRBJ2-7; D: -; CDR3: CASSEGGLSSYEQYF; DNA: TGTGCCAGCAGTGAAGGGGGACTGTCCTCCTACGAGCAGTACTTC
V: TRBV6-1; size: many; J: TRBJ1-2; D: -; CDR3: CASKGGVGYGYTF; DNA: TGTGCCAGCAAGGGGGGGGTCGGATATGGCTACACCTTC
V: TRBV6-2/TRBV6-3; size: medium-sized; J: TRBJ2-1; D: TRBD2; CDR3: CASQGLAGGREQFF; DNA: TGTGCCAGCCAGGGGTTAGCGGGAGGGCGGGAGCAGTTCTTC
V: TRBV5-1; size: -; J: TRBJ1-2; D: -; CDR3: CASSLGGNYGYTF; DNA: TGCGCCAGCAGCTTGGGAGGCAACTATGGCTACACCTTC
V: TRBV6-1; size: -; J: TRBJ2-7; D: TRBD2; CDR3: CASSGRTSGSHEQYF; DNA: TGTGCCAGCAGTGGACGTACTAGCGGGAGCCACGAGCAGTACTTC
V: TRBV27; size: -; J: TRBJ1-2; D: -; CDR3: CASSGGDYGYTF; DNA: TGTGCCAGCAGTGGGGGGGACTATGGCTACACCTTC
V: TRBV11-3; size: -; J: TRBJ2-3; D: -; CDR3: CARGPGPKNTQYF; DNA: TGTGCCAGGGGCCCGGGACCCAAAAACACGCAGTATTTT